This T cell receptor beta chain was captured by sequencing in a study of memory CD4+ T cells and cytomegalovirus serostatus. Study information: This sample comes from healthy Belgian adults, 9 CMV seropositive, about 25 seronegative.

Single viable CD3+CD4+CD8-CD45RO+ cells were sorted as the memory CD4+ T cells. Germline values: CDR1 SNHLY, CDR2 FYNNEI. The CDR3 extends over 17 amino acids. The junction had 11 bases not matched to a gene; V was cut back by 6 bases and J by 5 bases. This clone was detected once. TCRdb's copy holds only in-frame clones and misses some; the assay was immunoSEQ multiplex PCR. This sample carries about 41,000 clones, 60% to 85% of them seen once, and the ten largest clones take under 6.5%. This chain connects TRBV2 to TRBJ2-5; 14 nucleotides agree with TRBD2. The sequence derives from an adult in good health and CMV-seronegative. Sequencing was carried out using memory CD4+ T cells from blood. In DNA, the CDR3 is TGTGCCAGCAGACGAGGACTAGCGGGAGGCCTCCAGGAGACCCAGTACTTC. Its translation is CASRRGLAGGLQETQYF.